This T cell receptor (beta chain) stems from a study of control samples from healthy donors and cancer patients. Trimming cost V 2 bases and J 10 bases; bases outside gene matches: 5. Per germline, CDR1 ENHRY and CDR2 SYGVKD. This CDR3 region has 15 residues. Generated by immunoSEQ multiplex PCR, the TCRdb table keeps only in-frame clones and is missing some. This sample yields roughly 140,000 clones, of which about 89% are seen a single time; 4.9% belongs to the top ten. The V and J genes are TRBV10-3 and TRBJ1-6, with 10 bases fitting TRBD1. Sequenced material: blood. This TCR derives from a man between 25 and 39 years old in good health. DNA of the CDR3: TGTGCCATCAGTGAGGGGACAGGGGCGGAATCACCCCTCCACTTT. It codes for CAISEGTGAESPLHF.